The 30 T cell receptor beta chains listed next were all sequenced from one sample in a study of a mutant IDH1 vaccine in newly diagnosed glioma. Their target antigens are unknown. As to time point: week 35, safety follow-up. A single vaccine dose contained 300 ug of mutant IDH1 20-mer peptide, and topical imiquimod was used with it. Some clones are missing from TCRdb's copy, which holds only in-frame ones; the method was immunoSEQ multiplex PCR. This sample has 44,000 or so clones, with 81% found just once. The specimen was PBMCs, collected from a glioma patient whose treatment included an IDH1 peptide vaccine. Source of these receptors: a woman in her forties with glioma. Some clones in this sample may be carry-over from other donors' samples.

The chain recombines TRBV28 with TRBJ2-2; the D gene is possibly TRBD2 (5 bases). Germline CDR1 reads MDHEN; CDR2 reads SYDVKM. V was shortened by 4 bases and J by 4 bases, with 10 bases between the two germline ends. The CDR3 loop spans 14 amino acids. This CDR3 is CASSSGLTTGELFF. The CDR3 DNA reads TGTGCCAGCAGTTCCGGACTTACCACCGGGGAGCTGTTTTTT.

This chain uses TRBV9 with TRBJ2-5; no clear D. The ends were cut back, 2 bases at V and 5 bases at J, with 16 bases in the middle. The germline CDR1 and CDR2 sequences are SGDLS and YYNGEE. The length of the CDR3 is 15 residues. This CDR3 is CASSVAPRLGETQYF. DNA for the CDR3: TGTGCCAGCAGCGTGGCCCCGAGGTTGGGCGAGACCCAGTACTTC. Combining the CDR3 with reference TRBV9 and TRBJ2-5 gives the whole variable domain DSGVTQTPKHLITATGQRVTLRCSPRSGDLSVYWYQQSLDQGLQFLIQYYNGEERAKGNILERFSAQQFPDLHSELNLSSLELGDSALYFCASSVAPRLGETQYFGPGTRLLVL.

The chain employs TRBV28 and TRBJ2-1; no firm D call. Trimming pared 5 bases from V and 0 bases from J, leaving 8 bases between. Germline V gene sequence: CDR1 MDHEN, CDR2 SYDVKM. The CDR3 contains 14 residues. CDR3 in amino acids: CASSAYSSYNEQFF. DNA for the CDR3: TGTGCCAGCAGTGCTTACAGCTCCTACAATGAGCAGTTCTTC.

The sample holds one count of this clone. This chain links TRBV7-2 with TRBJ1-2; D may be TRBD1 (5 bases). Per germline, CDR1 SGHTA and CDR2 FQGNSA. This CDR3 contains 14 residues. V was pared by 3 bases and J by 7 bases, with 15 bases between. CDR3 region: CASSFPGRGTGYTF. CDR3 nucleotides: TGTGCCAGCAGCTTCCCGGGGCGGGGGACTGGCTACACCTTC.

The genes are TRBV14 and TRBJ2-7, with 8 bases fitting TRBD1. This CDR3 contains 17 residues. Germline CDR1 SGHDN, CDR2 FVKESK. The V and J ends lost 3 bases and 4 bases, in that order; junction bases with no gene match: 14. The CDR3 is CASSQEGLWTGPYEQYF. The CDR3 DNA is TGTGCCAGCAGCCAGGAAGGCCTTTGGACAGGGCCATACGAGCAGTACTTC.

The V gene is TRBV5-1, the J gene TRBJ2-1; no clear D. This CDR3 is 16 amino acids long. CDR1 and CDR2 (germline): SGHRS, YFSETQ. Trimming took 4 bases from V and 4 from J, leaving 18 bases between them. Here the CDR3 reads CASSLVRSQTYNEQFF. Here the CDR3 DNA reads TGCGCCAGCAGCCTAGTCCGTTCCCAGACGTACAATGAGCAGTTCTTC.

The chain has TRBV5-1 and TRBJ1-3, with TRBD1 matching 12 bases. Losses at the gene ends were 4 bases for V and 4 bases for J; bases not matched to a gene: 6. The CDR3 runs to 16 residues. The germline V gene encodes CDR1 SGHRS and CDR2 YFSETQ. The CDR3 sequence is CASSLGTGGVGNTIYF. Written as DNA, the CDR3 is TGCGCCAGCAGCCTAGGGACAGGGGGCGTCGGAAACACCATATATTTT.

The CDR3 region has the DNA TGTGCCAGCAGTTACGGTGACCGCCGCAGTCCCCAGCATTTT. Its translation: CASSYGDRRSPQHF. This chain joins TRBV6-6 and TRBJ1-5; D is ambiguous. Germline CDR1 is MNHNY and CDR2 is SVGAGI (reference sequence). The CDR3 sequence is 14 residues long. V was clipped by 2 bases and J by 10 bases, with 15 bases between them.

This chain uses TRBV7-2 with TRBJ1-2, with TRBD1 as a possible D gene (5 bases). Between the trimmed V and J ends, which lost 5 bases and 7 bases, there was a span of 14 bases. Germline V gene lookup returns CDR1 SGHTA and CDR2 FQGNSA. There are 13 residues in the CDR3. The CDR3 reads CASSRAGLGGYTF. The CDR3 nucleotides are TGTGCCAGCAGCCGGGCGGGGCTCGGTGGCTACACCTTC. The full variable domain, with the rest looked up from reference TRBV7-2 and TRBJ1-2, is GAGVSQSPSNKVTEKGKDVELRCDPISGHTALYWYRQSLGQGLEFLIYFQGNSAPDKSGLPSDRFSAERTGGSVSTLTIQRTQQEDSAVYLCASSRAGLGGYTFGSGTRLTVV.

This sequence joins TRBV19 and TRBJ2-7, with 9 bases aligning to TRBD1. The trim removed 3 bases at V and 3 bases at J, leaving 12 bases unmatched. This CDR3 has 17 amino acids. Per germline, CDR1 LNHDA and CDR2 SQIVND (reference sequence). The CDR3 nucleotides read TGTGCCAGTAGTATTCAAACCCCGCTGGACAGGGGCTACGAGCAGTACTTC. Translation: CASSIQTPLDRGYEQYF.

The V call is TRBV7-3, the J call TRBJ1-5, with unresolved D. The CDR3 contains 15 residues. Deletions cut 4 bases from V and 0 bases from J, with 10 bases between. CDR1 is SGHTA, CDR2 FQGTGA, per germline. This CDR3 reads CASSSDGVSNQPQHF. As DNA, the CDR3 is TGTGCCAGCAGCTCCGACGGGGTTAGCAATCAGCCCCAGCATTTT.

CDR3 sequence: CASSLQGGTEAFF. In nucleotides, the CDR3 is TGTGCCAGCAGTTTACAAGGGGGCACTGAAGCTTTCTTT. The rearrangement links TRBV27 to TRBJ1-1; D might be TRBD1 (6 bases). There are 13 residues in the CDR3. Trimming shortened V by 2 bases and J by 4 bases, and 8 bases separated the two germline ends. CDR1 and CDR2 from the germline V gene are MNHEY and SMNVEV (reference sequence).

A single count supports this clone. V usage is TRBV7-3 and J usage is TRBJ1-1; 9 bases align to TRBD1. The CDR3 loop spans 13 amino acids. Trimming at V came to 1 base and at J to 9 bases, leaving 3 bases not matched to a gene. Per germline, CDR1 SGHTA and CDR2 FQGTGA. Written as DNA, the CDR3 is TGTGCCAGCAGCTTAAGACAGGGGGTTAAAGCTTTCTTT. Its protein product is CASSLRQGVKAFF.

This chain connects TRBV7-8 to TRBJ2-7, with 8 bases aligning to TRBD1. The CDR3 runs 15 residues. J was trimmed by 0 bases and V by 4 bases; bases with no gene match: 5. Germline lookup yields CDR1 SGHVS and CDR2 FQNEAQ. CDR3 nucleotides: TGTGCCAGCAGCTGGGGACAGGAAGGCTCCTACGAGCAGTACTTC. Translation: CASSWGQEGSYEQYF.

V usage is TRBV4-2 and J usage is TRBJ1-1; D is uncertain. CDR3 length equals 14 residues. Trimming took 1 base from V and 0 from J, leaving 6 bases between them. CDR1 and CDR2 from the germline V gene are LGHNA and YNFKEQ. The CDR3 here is CASSQGVVNTEAFF. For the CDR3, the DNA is TGTGCCAGCAGCCAAGGGGTCGTGAACACTGAAGCTTTCTTT.

The CDR3 protein is CAGSPGFGETQYF. The CDR3 coding sequence is TGTGCCGGGTCACCAGGGTTTGGAGAGACCCAGTACTTC. This chain connects TRBV6-5 to TRBJ2-5, with a weak D call TRBD1 (5 bases). The CDR3 is made up of 13 amino acids. The germline V and J ends were trimmed by 11 bases and 4 bases, with 17 bases remaining between them. Germline V gene sequence: CDR1 MNHEY, CDR2 SVGAGI.

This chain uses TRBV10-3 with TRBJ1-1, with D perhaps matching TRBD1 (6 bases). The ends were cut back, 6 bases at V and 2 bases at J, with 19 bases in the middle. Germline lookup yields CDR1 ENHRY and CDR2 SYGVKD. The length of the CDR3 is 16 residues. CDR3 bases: TGTGCCATCAGAAACACCTTCATAGGGGGAAACACTGAAGCTTTCTTT. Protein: CAIRNTFIGGNTEAFF.

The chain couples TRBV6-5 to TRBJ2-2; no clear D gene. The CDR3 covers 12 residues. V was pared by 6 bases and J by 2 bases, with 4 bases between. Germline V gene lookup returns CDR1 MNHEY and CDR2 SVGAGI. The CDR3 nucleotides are TGTGCCAGCAGCCCAAACACCGGGGAGCTGTTTTTT. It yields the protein CASSPNTGELFF.

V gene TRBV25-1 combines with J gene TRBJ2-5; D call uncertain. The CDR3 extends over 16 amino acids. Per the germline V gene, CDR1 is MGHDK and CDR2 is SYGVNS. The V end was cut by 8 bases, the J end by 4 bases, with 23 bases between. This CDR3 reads CASHILPPITRETQYF. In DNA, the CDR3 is TGTGCCAGCCATATCCTACCCCCAATAACTCGAGAGACCCAGTACTTC.

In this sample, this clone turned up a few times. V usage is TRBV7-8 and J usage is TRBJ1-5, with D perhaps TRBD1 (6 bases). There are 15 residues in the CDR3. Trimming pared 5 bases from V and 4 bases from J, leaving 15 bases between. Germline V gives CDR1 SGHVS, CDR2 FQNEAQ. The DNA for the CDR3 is TGTGCCAGCAGCGCGAGGGGGGCGGAGAATCAGCCCCAGCATTTT. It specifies CASSARGAENQPQHF.

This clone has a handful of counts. The CDR3 here is CASSSETGGYAYEQYF. CDR3 DNA sequence: TGTGCCAGCAGCTCCGAGACAGGGGGCTACGCCTACGAGCAGTACTTC. The rearrangement uses TRBV5-5 and TRBJ2-7, with 10 positions matching TRBD1. This CDR3 region has 16 residues. J was trimmed by 2 bases and V by 3 bases; bases with no gene match: 8. In germline, CDR1 is SGHKS, CDR2 YYEKEE (reference sequence). Using reference TRBV5-5 and TRBJ2-7 for the parts outside the CDR3, the full variable domain is DAGVTQSPTHLIKTRGQQVTLRCSPISGHKSVSWYQQVLGQGPQFIFQYYEKEERGRGNFPDRFSARQFPNYSSELNVNALLLGDSALYLCASSSETGGYAYEQYFGPGTRLTVT.

CDR3 sequence: CASSLTGGNNQPQHF. In DNA, the CDR3 is TGTGCCAGCAGTCTCACAGGGGGTAACAATCAGCCCCAGCATTTT. The gene calls are TRBV28 and TRBJ1-5; TRBD1 agrees at 8 bases. The CDR3 extends over 15 amino acids. Germline CDR1 MDHEN, CDR2 SYDVKM. V lost 5 bases, J lost 3 bases, and 6 bases stayed unmatched.

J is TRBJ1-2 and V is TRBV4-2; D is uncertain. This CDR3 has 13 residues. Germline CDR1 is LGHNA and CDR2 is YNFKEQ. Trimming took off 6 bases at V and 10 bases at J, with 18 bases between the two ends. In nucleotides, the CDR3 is TGTGCCAGCAGGCGCGGGGAGGAAGAATACTACACCTTC. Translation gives CASRRGEEEYYTF.

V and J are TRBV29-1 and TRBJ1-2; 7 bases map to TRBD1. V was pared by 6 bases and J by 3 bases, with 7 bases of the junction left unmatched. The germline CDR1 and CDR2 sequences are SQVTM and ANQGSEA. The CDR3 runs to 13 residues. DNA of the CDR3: TGCAGCGTGGGGGCTGGACAGGACTATGGCTACACCTTC. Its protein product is CSVGAGQDYGYTF.

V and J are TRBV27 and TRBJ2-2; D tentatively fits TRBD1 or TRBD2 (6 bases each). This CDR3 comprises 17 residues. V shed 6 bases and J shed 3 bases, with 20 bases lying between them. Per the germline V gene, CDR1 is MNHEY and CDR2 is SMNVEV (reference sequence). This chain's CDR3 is CASRSWGAGRYTGELFF. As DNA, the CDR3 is TGTGCCAGCAGATCATGGGGGGCAGGCCGTTACACCGGGGAGCTGTTTTTT.

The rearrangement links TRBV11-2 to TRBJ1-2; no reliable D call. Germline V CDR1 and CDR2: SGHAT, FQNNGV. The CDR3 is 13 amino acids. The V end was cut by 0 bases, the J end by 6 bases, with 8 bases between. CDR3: CASSLDRRNGYTF. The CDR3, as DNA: TGTGCCAGCAGCTTAGACCGCCGAAATGGCTACACCTTC.

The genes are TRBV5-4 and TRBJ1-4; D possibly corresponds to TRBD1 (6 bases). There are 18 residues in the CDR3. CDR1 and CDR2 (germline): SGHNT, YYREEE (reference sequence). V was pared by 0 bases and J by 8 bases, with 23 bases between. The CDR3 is CASSLEGGRRIRDEKLFF. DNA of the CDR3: TGTGCCAGCAGCTTGGAAGGGGGGCGCCGGATACGAGACGAAAAACTGTTTTTT.

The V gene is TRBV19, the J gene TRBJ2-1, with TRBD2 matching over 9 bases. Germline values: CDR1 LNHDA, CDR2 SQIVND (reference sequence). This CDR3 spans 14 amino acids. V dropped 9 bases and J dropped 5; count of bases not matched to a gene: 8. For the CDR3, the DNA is TGTGCCAGCAAACTAGCGGGTCAAAACAATGAGCAGTTCTTC. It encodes CASKLAGQNNEQFF. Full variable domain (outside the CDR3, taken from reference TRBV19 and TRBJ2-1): DGGITQSPKYLFRKEGQNVTLSCEQNLNHDAMYWYRQDPGQGLRLIYYSQIVNDFQKGDIAEGYSVSREKKESFPLTVTSAQKNPTAFYLCASKLAGQNNEQFFGPGTRLTVL.

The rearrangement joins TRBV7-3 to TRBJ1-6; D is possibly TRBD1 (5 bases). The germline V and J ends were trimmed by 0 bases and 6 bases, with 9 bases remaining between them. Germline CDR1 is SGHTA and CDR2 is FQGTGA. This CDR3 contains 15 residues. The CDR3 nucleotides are TGTGCCAGCAGCTTAACCCCGGGGACTAATTCACCCCTCCACTTT. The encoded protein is CASSLTPGTNSPLHF. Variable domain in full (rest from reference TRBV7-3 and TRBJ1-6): GAGVSQTPSNKVTEKGKYVELRCDPISGHTALYWYRQSLGQGPEFLIYFQGTGAADDSGLPNDRFFAVRPEGSVSTLKIQRTERGDSAVYLCASSLTPGTNSPLHFGNGTRLTVT.

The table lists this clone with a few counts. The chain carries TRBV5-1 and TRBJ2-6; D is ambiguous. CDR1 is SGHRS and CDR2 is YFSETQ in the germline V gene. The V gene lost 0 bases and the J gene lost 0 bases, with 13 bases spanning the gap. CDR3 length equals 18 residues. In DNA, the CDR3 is TGCGCCAGCAGCTTGGACAGAGGAAGGGTCTCTGGGGCCAACGTCCTGACTTTC. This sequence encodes CASSLDRGRVSGANVLTF.